Shown below are 23 T cell receptor beta chains from a single sample sequenced in a study of T cell changes during pregnancy in multiple sclerosis. The assay was immunoSEQ multiplex PCR, and TCRdb's table has in-frame clones only and misses some. The table has roughly 39,000 clones, 85% to 95% seen once. The material was CD4+ T cells from peripheral blood mononuclear cells, obtained after pregnancy. Receptor source: a female donor in good health, enrolled as a control in a pregnancy study.

CDR3 DNA sequence: TGTGCCAGTAGTATAGAGGGAGCCCGGCCCGGCCGAGGAAACACCATATATTTT. The encoded protein is CASSIEGARPGRGNTIYF. V is TRBV19 and J is TRBJ1-3, with D unresolved. This CDR3 is 18 amino acids long. Germline V gene lookup returns CDR1 LNHDA and CDR2 SQIVND (reference sequence). V lost 0 bases to trimming and J lost 4 bases, with 19 bases between them.

This chain joins TRBV4-3 and TRBJ1-1; perhaps TRBD1 as D (5 bases). This CDR3 is built from 15 residues. The V end was cut by 0 bases, the J end by 2 bases, with 10 bases between. CDR1 LGHNA and CDR2 YSLEER come from the germline V gene. The CDR3 DNA follows: TGCGCCAGCAGCCAAGATTACGACAGAAACACTGAAGCTTTCTTT. It translates to CASSQDYDRNTEAFF.

The chain links TRBV19 to TRBJ1-5; D is ambiguous. With 10 bases removed from V and 0 bases from J, the gap between germline ends came to 19 bases. Germline V CDR1 and CDR2: LNHDA, SQIVND (reference sequence). The CDR3 spans 16 residues. CDR3 protein: CAIPFPPSNSNQPQHF. CDR3 bases: TGTGCCATTCCCTTTCCCCCGTCTAATAGCAATCAGCCCCAGCATTTT.

As concerns this clone: This specimen includes other DNA sequences encoding the same CDR3. The chain carries TRBV7-2 and TRBJ1-3; D gene unclear. V lost 4 bases, J lost 5 bases, and 6 bases lay in between. Germline lookup yields CDR1 SGHTA and CDR2 FQGNSA. The CDR3 runs 12 residues. The CDR3, as DNA: TGTGCCAGCAGCTCCGAGCGAAACACCATATATTTT. Translated, it gives CASSSERNTIYF.

This chain connects TRBV7-9 to TRBJ2-1; 10 bases align to TRBD2. Germline CDR1 reads SEHNR; CDR2 reads FQNEAQ (reference sequence). The CDR3 totals 14 residues. The junction had 2 bases not matched to a gene; V was cut back by 2 bases and J by 7 bases. The CDR3, as DNA: TGTGCCAGCAGCTTAAGCGGGGGGGCGAATGAGCAGTTCTTC. It translates to CASSLSGGANEQFF.

The V call is TRBV4-3, the J call TRBJ1-5; D possibly corresponds to TRBD1 (6 bases). The V gene's germline CDR1 is LGHNA and CDR2 YSLEER. This CDR3 has 16 amino acids. With 2 bases removed from V and 4 bases from J, the gap between germline ends came to 15 bases. The DNA of the CDR3 is TGCGCCAGCAGCCAAACCACAGGGATATCAAATCAGCCCCAGCATTTT. It is translated as CASSQTTGISNQPQHF.

J is TRBJ2-5 and V is TRBV27, with a tentative D call TRBD2 (6 bases). V dropped 3 bases and J dropped 2 bases, with 13 bases sitting between them. Germline values: CDR1 MNHEY, CDR2 SMNVEV (reference sequence). The CDR3 has 15 residues. CDR3 sequence reads: CASSFAAGNQETQYF. DNA of the CDR3: TGTGCCAGCAGTTTTGCGGCGGGGAATCAAGAGACCCAGTACTTC.

The chain links TRBV2 to TRBJ1-1; D unclear. CDR1 and CDR2 (germline): SNHLY, FYNNEI. The V and J ends lost 5 bases and 1 base respectively, with 8 bases between them. This CDR3 region has 13 residues. CDR3 residues: CASSREKNTEAFF. The CDR3 nucleotides are TGTGCCAGCAGTCGGGAGAAGAACACTGAAGCTTTCTTT.

The CDR3 reads CASSSGGRNTIYF. The CDR3 DNA sequence: TGTGCCAGCAGCTCGGGAGGGAGAAACACCATATATTTT. The rearrangement joins TRBV11-2 to TRBJ1-3; D gene ambiguous. CDR3 size: 13 residues. Trimming took 4 bases from V and 5 from J, leaving 9 bases between them. CDR1 and CDR2 from the germline V gene are SGHAT and FQNNGV.

The CDR3 region has the DNA TGTGCCTGGAGTGTGGGGGGTTTAGCGGAAGCTTTCTTT. This translates into CAWSVGGLAEAFF. The chain employs TRBV30 and TRBJ1-1, with D perhaps TRBD1 (5 bases). Per the germline V gene, CDR1 is GTSNPN and CDR2 is SVGIG (reference sequence). The CDR3 spans 13 residues. The ends were cut back, 0 bases at V and 8 bases at J, with 13 bases in the middle.

This rearrangement joins TRBV4-1 to TRBJ1-1, with a weak D call TRBD1 (6 bases). The CDR3 is 15 amino acids. Deletions cut 2 bases from V and 4 bases from J, with 14 bases between. Germline V lookup: CDR1 MGHRA, CDR2 YSYEKL. The CDR3 sequence: CASSQTYEQGTEAFF. The CDR3 DNA follows: TGCGCCAGCAGCCAAACCTATGAACAGGGCACTGAAGCTTTCTTT.

V gene TRBV9 combines with J gene TRBJ2-1; TRBD1 agrees at 7 bases. With V trimmed by 4 bases and J by 1 base, 5 bases remained unmatched. The V gene's germline CDR1 is SGDLS and CDR2 YYNGEE. This CDR3 is built from 15 residues. The CDR3 DNA is TGTGCCAGCAGCTGGGACAGAGAATCCTACAATGAGCAGTTCTTC. As protein: CASSWDRESYNEQFF.

CDR3 in DNA: TGTGCCAGCAGCCGGCGCGGACAGGGGAGCTCCTACGAGCAGTACTTC. Translated: CASSRRGQGSSYEQYF. V usage is TRBV14 and J usage is TRBJ2-5, with 9 bases matching TRBD1. TRBJ2-7 explains the end of the DNA better; the J call may be wrong. The CDR3 is 16 amino acids. Germline V gene lookup returns CDR1 SGHDN and CDR2 FVKESK.

This clone was recorded a few times. CDR3 bases: TGTGCCAGCAGCTTAAATGTGGGGGGAGGGACTGAAGCTTTCTTT. This encodes CASSLNVGGGTEAFF. This rearrangement joins TRBV7-2 to TRBJ1-1, with D perhaps TRBD1 (5 bases). The CDR3 runs to 15 residues. V was clipped by 2 bases and J by 5 bases, with 15 bases between them. Germline loops: CDR1 SGHTA, CDR2 FQGNSA. The full variable domain, completed using reference TRBV7-2 and TRBJ1-1, is GAGVSQSPSNKVTEKGKDVELRCDPISGHTALYWYRQSLGQGLEFLIYFQGNSAPDKSGLPSDRFSAERTGGSVSTLTIQRTQQEDSAVYLCASSLNVGGGTEAFFGQGTRLTVV.

V and J are TRBV19 and TRBJ2-7, with D unresolved. V lost 3 bases and J lost 3, with 6 bases in between. From germline, CDR1 is LNHDA and CDR2 SQIVND (reference sequence). This CDR3 is built from 12 residues. The DNA of the CDR3 is TGTGCCAGTAGTATCCCAGGCTACGAGCAGTACTTC. Protein product: CASSIPGYEQYF.

This clone was recorded only once. The V call is TRBV5-4, the J call TRBJ1-2; no clear D gene. The length of the CDR3 is 14 residues. V was pared by 0 bases and J by 1 base, with 7 bases between. The germline V gene encodes CDR1 SGHNT and CDR2 YYREEE (reference sequence). The DNA of the CDR3 is TGTGCCAGCAGCTTGGATACAGATAACTATGGCTACACCTTC. Residues: CASSLDTDNYGYTF. Using reference TRBV5-4 and TRBJ1-2 for the parts outside the CDR3, the full variable domain is ETGVTQSPTHLIKTRGQQVTLRCSSQSGHNTVSWYQQALGQGPQFIFQYYREEENGRGNFPPRFSGLQFPNYSSELNVNALELDDSALYLCASSLDTDNYGYTFGSGTRLTVV.

The chain joins TRBV2 to TRBJ2-7; TRBD2 matches 11 bases. J was trimmed by 5 bases and V by 0 bases; bases with no gene match: 3. Per the germline V gene, CDR1 is SNHLY and CDR2 is FYNNEI. The CDR3 extends over 15 amino acids. The chain's CDR3 is CASSEARLAGNEQYF. DNA for the CDR3: TGTGCCAGCAGTGAAGCGCGACTAGCGGGAAACGAGCAGTACTTC.

CDR3 region: CASSQAQTTYNEQFF. In DNA, the CDR3 is TGCGCCAGCAGCCAAGCACAGACGACCTACAATGAGCAGTTCTTC. This chain connects TRBV4-1 to TRBJ2-1; D ambiguous. Germline loops: CDR1 MGHRA, CDR2 YSYEKL. This CDR3 has 15 residues. The V end lost 1 base, the J end lost 2 bases, and 9 bases lay between the germline ends.

V is TRBV5-6 and J is TRBJ2-1, with unresolved D. Between the trimmed V and J ends, which lost 4 bases and 7 bases, there was a span of 12 bases. The CDR3 is 13 residues long. Germline-derived CDR1 and CDR2 are SGHDT and YYEEEE. The CDR3 loop is CASSLDYLNEQFF. CDR3 DNA: TGTGCCAGCAGCCTAGATTATTTGAATGAGCAGTTCTTC.

This rearrangement joins TRBV7-2 to TRBJ2-4; 8 positions match TRBD1. Germline V gene lookup returns CDR1 SGHTA and CDR2 FQGNSA. This CDR3 is 14 amino acids long. Trimming at V came to 5 bases and at J to 8 bases, leaving 8 bases not matched to a gene. Here the CDR3 DNA reads TGTGCCAGCAGCCCTCCAGGGGGCTACGACATTCAGTACTTC. This gives the protein CASSPPGGYDIQYF.

The genes are TRBV5-1 and TRBJ2-3, with 10 bases aligning to TRBD2. Unmatched junction bases numbered 5, after V lost 0 bases and J lost 1 base. Germline V gene data show CDR1 as SGHRS and CDR2 as YFSETQ. The CDR3 totals 17 residues. In DNA, the CDR3 is TGCGCCAGCAGCTTGGGCGGACTAGCGGACCGCACAGATACGCAGTATTTT. This sequence encodes CASSLGGLADRTDTQYF.

J is TRBJ1-2 and V is TRBV7-8; D is unclear. Per germline, CDR1 SGHVS and CDR2 FQNEAQ. The CDR3 has 18 amino acids. Trimming pared 5 bases from V and 7 bases from J, leaving 29 bases between. CDR3: CASSPNNIGGNEVRGYTF. The CDR3 coding sequence is TGTGCCAGCAGCCCGAACAACATAGGAGGGAATGAGGTACGTGGCTACACCTTC.

This sequence joins TRBV5-1 and TRBJ2-5; TRBD1 might be the D (5 bases). V lost 0 bases and J 4 bases, leaving 13 bases between the germline ends. Germline CDR1 is SGHRS and CDR2 is YFSETQ. This CDR3 is built from 15 residues. In nucleotides, the CDR3 is TGCGCCAGCAGCTTGGCCGGCAGGGAAATAGAGACCCAGTACTTC. It specifies CASSLAGREIETQYF.